A selection of T cell receptor beta chains follows, all from one sample in a study of blood T cell repertoires in COVID-19. The table came from immunoSEQ multiplex PCR; TCRdb's copy has only in-frame clones and leaves some out. The sample shows some 490,000 clones, 70% to 90% of them seen only once. Sequencing was performed on peripheral blood. These receptors were collected from a human donor in a cohort sampled during active COVID-19. Each CDR3 is given without its conserved first and last residue. Not all rows give a size; the values are once, few, many and, for expanded clones, a class.

J gene	V gene	clone size	CDR3 protein
TRBJ2-3	TRBV10-3	-	AISGTSTQY
TRBJ1-2	TRBV11-2	-	ASSTPGGSSYGYT
TRBJ2-1	TRBV4-1	-	ASSQEGLAGVNEQF
TRBJ2-5	TRBV9	-	ASSVNLSKETQY
TRBJ1-1	TRBV30	-	AWSISKNTEAF
TRBJ1-1	TRBV12-3/TRBV12-4	-	ASSFREDTEAF
TRBJ1-6	TRBV5-5	-	ASSRSPQGADSPLH
TRBJ2-5	TRBV11-2	-	ASSLGLASSQETQY
TRBJ2-4	TRBV7-2	once	ASSLDRGAKNIQY
TRBJ2-6	TRBV2	-	ASRGQGANSGANVLT
TRBJ2-7	TRBV24-1	-	ATSDYGTGGRYEQY
TRBJ2-1	TRBV4-1	-	ASSQDLASPYNEQF
TRBJ2-7	TRBV6-5	-	ASSIYGEQY
TRBJ2-1	TRBV19	-	ASSITPFTGWGYNEQF
TRBJ1-5	TRBV4-1	-	ASSQDPGQGHQPQH
TRBJ2-3	TRBV7-6	-	ASSSSGTSTDTQY
TRBJ2-6	TRBV15	-	ATSSYPVPGSGANVLT
TRBJ1-5	TRBV4-1	once	ASSQDREGGNQPQH
TRBJ2-2	TRBV4-3	-	ASSYREGNTGELF
TRBJ1-5	TRBV12-1	-	ASSYLTGWQPQH
TRBJ2-1	TRBV14	-	ASSPRAGYNEQF
TRBJ1-2	TRBV18	-	ASSEVRGNGYT
TRBJ2-2	TRBV4-3	-	ASSLEGLAGGTGELF
TRBJ2-3	TRBV7-9	-	ASSPSTDTQY
TRBJ2-3	TRBV5-4	-	ASSRDSGGGTDTQY
TRBJ2-3	TRBV5-1	-	ASSRQGLAGAADTQY
TRBJ1-2	TRBV5-1	few	ASSLSRDPVRGYT
TRBJ2-1	TRBV7-3	-	ASSTDRSSYNEQF
TRBJ2-7	TRBV5-6	-	ASSLGTGVPYEQY
TRBJ1-1	TRBV5-5	-	ASSASVVNTEAF
TRBJ2-7	TRBV5-1	-	ASSSVENSYEQY
TRBJ1-4	TRBV7-8	-	ASSLILDGGLF
TRBJ2-3	TRBV12-3/TRBV12-4	-	ADHRDTDTQY
TRBJ2-2	TRBV9	-	ASSPDLRLVSGELF
TRBJ2-7	TRBV7-3	-	ASSLVLSSVLDEQY
TRBJ1-1	TRBV27	-	ASSLQGYTEAF
TRBJ2-2	TRBV7-2	-	ASSLLGQGNTGELF
TRBJ1-1	TRBV5-4	-	ASRDDRVTGAEAF
TRBJ1-1	TRBV7-2	-	ASSPTRNTEAF
TRBJ1-1	TRBV11-2	-	ASSLDRGREAF
TRBJ1-2	TRBV12-3/TRBV12-4	-	ASSPTPYGYT